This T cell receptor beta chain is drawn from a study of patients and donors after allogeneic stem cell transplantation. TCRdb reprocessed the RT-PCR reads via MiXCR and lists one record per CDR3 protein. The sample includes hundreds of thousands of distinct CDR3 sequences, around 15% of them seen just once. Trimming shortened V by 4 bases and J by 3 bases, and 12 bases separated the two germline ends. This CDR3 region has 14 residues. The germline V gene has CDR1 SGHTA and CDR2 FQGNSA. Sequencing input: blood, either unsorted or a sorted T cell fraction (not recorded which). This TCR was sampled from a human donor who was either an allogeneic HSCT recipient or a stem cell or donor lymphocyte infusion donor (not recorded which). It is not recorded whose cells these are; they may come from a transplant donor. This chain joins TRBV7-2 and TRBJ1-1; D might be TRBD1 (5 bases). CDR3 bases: TGTGCCAGCAGCTCCAGAATGGGGGACACTGAAGCTTTCTTT. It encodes CASSSRMGDTEAFF.